This T cell receptor (beta chain) was identified in a study of blood T cell repertoires in COVID-19. The CDR3 has 18 amino acids. Germline assignment: CDR1 SGHDT and CDR2 YYEEEE. The V gene end was trimmed by 3 bases and the J gene end by 1 base; junction bases not matched to a gene: 13. Produced via immunoSEQ multiplex PCR; TCRdb's table is partial and in-frame only. The table lists 50,000 to 70,000 clones, 87% of them singletons. The sample taken for sequencing was peripheral blood. This TCR came from a man aged 55 to 70 with active or convalescent COVID-19. This sequence joins TRBV5-6 and TRBJ2-5; TRBD1 aligns across 9 bases. The CDR3 region is CASSYGLGQGSLQETQYF. The CDR3 nucleotides read TGTGCCAGCAGCTACGGTCTGGGACAGGGCAGTCTCCAAGAGACCCAGTACTTC.